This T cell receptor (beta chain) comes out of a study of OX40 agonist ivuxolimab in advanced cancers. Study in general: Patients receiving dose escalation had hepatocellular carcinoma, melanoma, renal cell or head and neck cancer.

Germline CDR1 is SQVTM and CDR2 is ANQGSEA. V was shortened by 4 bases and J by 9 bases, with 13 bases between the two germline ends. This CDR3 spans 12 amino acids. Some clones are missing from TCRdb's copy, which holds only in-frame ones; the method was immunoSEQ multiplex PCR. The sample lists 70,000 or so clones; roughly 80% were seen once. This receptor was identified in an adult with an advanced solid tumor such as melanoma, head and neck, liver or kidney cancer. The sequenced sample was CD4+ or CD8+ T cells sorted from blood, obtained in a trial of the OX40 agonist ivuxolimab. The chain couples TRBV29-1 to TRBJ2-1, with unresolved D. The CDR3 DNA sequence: TGCAGCGTTGGGTGGCGAATGGGTGAGCAGTTCTTC. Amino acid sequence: CSVGWRMGEQFF.